The 7 T cell receptor beta chains below come from one sample, sequenced in a study of shared clonotypes between healthy human individuals. Clones were sequenced by immunoSEQ multiplex PCR, and TCRdb holds only the in-frame ones, with some missing. This table holds 2 million to 2.5 million clones, approximately 94% found once. Sequenced: naive CD4+ T cells from PBMCs. Subset meaning: CD45RA+ positively selected. The receptors here all came from a man aged 18 to 29 in good health. Some clones in this sample may be carry-over from other donors' samples.

Turning to this clone: At one of its ends the junction is not consistent with the germline gene, which may arise from a read error. The chain has TRBV29-1 and TRBJ2-1; 10 positions match TRBD1. The CDR3 extends over 12 amino acids. The germline CDR1 and CDR2 sequences are SQVTM and ANQGSEA. CDR3 sequence: CSARDRGILGVF. CDR3 nucleotide sequence: TGCAGCGCCAGGGACAGGGGTATTTTGGGCGTCTTC.

The chain has TRBV28 and TRBJ2-2, with 16 bases aligning to TRBD2. The CDR3 length is 18 residues. The germline CDR1 and CDR2 sequences are MDHEN and SYDVKM. The V and J ends lost 7 bases and 4 bases, in that order; junction bases with no gene match: 9. The CDR3: CASTTGTSGRAITGELFF. The CDR3 region has the DNA TGTGCCAGCACGACCGGGACTAGCGGGAGGGCGATCACCGGGGAGCTGTTTTTT.

The chain employs TRBV28 and TRBJ2-5; TRBD1 or TRBD2 may be the D gene (5 bases each). V dropped 3 bases and J dropped 2 bases, with 16 bases sitting between them. This CDR3 is 16 amino acids long. Germline CDR1 reads MDHEN; CDR2 reads SYDVKM. The CDR3 DNA reads as TGTGCCAGCAGTTTGGGGCCCGGGACGATTCAAGAGACCCAGTACTTC. Translated: CASSLGPGTIQETQYF.

This chain uses TRBV25-1 with TRBJ2-5, with D perhaps matching TRBD2 (6 bases). Deletions cut 1 base from V and 3 bases from J, with 6 bases between. This CDR3 is 13 amino acids long. In germline, CDR1 is MGHDK, CDR2 SYGVNS. The CDR3 reads CASSESGEETQYF. The CDR3 nucleotides are TGTGCCAGCAGTGAATCGGGAGAAGAGACCCAGTACTTC.

V gene TRBV7-9 combines with J gene TRBJ2-2; TRBD2 agrees at 8 bases. Germline V gene lookup returns CDR1 SEHNR and CDR2 FQNEAQ (reference sequence). The CDR3 loop spans 15 amino acids. J gave up 1 base and V 5 bases, and 3 bases lay outside the gene matches. CDR3 sequence reads: CASSLSGRNTGELFF. For the CDR3, the DNA is TGTGCCAGCAGCCTGAGCGGGAGGAACACCGGGGAGCTGTTTTTT.

The V call is TRBV7-8, the J call TRBJ1-2; D uncertain. Germline CDR1 is SGHVS and CDR2 is FQNEAQ. CDR3 length: 14 residues. Trimming left V 5 bases short and J 8 bases short, with 18 bases between. CDR3 nucleotide sequence: TGTGCCAGCAGCCTATCAGCAGGTACCGGGGGCTACACCTTC. Protein sequence: CASSLSAGTGGYTF.

The rearrangement links TRBV11-2 to TRBJ2-1; weak D call: TRBD1 (5 bases). V lost 3 bases, J lost 6 bases, and 12 bases lay in between. Germline CDR1 and CDR2: SGHAT and FQNNGV. This CDR3 is built from 14 residues. CDR3 region: CASSFSPGPNEQFF. In nucleotides, the CDR3 is TGTGCCAGCAGCTTCTCTCCAGGGCCCAATGAGCAGTTCTTC.